The rows below give T cell receptor beta chains drawn from one sample of a study of CD8 T cells in Susac syndrome. TCRdb used MiXCR to reprocess the immunoSEQ multiplex PCR reads, holding one entry per CDR3 protein. The sample contains around 160,000 distinct CDR3 sequences, around 94% of which appear only once. Material: CD4+ T cells from PBMCs. These TCRs come from a human donor in good health. Both conserved end residues are part of each CDR3. The D gene is left open where the match is weak. Rows give clone size only sometimes, using once, few, many, or a class for an expanded clone.

d_gene: TRBD1
j_gene: TRBJ2-5
abundance: .
v_gene: TRBV7-3
len: 15
CDR3nt: TGTGCCAGCAGCCTCCGAACAGGGGGCGGAGAGACCCAGTACTTC
CDR3aa: CASSLRTGGGETQYF

d_gene: .
j_gene: TRBJ2-7
abundance: .
v_gene: TRBV29-1
len: 12
CDR3nt: TGCAGCGTTGATTACCAGGGGGGGGTGCAGTACTTC
CDR3aa: CSVDYQGGVQYF

d_gene: .
j_gene: TRBJ1-5
abundance: once
v_gene: TRBV20-1
len: 13
CDR3nt: TGCAGTGCTAACAGGGAGGGCAATCAGCCCCAGCATTTT
CDR3aa: CSANREGNQPQHF

d_gene: .
j_gene: TRBJ1-1
abundance: .
v_gene: TRBV7-9
len: 16
CDR3nt: TGTGCCAGCACTTCGAACCACCAGACAAGCTCTGGAGAAGCTTTCTTT
CDR3aa: CASTSNHQTSSGEAFF

d_gene: .
j_gene: TRBJ2-6
abundance: .
v_gene: TRBV19
len: 15
CDR3nt: TGTGCCAGTACACACGGAGCATCTGGGGCCAACGTCCTGACTTTC
CDR3aa: CASTHGASGANVLTF

d_gene: .
j_gene: TRBJ1-3
abundance: .
v_gene: TRBV12-3/TRBV12-4
len: 14
CDR3nt: TGTGCCAGCAGAGGGTCCTCCTCTGGAAACACCATATATTTT
CDR3aa: CASRGSSSGNTIYF

d_gene: TRBD2
j_gene: TRBJ2-7
abundance: .
v_gene: TRBV12-5
len: 13
CDR3nt: TGTGCTAGTGGCCCACCGGGGGGACGCGAGCAGTACTTC
CDR3aa: CASGPPGGREQYF

d_gene: .
j_gene: TRBJ2-1
abundance: .
v_gene: TRBV4-1
len: 12
CDR3nt: TGCGCCAGCAGCCAGGGCTTCGGTGAGCAGTTCTTC
CDR3aa: CASSQGFGEQFF

d_gene: .
j_gene: TRBJ2-3
abundance: .
v_gene: TRBV9
len: 15
CDR3nt: TGTGCCAGCAGCTCCACTACCAGTGGGGCAGGTACGCAGTATTTT
CDR3aa: CASSSTTSGAGTQYF

d_gene: .
j_gene: TRBJ2-3
abundance: .
v_gene: TRBV7-2
len: 16
CDR3nt: TGTGCCAGCAGCTTAGATTCGGGGGCCCTCGGAGATACGCAGTATTTT
CDR3aa: CASSLDSGALGDTQYF

d_gene: TRBD2
j_gene: TRBJ2-1
abundance: once
v_gene: TRBV29-1
len: 14
CDR3nt: TGCAGCGTTGAAACTAGCGGGGGGGCGCATGAGCAGTTCTTC
CDR3aa: CSVETSGGAHEQFF

d_gene: .
j_gene: TRBJ1-4
abundance: .
v_gene: TRBV7-9
len: 12
CDR3nt: TGTGCCAGCAGTACGACAGGCTTCGGACTGTTTTTT
CDR3aa: CASSTTGFGLFF

d_gene: TRBD1
j_gene: TRBJ1-6
abundance: .
v_gene: TRBV7-2
len: 16
CDR3nt: TGTGCCAGCAGCTTAGGCACGGGCAGGGGGAATTCACCCCTCCACTTT
CDR3aa: CASSLGTGRGNSPLHF

d_gene: .
j_gene: TRBJ2-3
abundance: .
v_gene: TRBV7-2
len: 12
CDR3nt: TGTGCCAGCAGGTGGGGCGCAGATACGCAGTATTTT
CDR3aa: CASRWGADTQYF

d_gene: .
j_gene: TRBJ2-1
abundance: .
v_gene: TRBV7-3
len: 14
CDR3nt: TGTGCCAGCAGCCCCTCGCTTTCGGTCAATGAGCAGTTCTTC
CDR3aa: CASSPSLSVNEQFF

d_gene: .
j_gene: TRBJ2-1
abundance: .
v_gene: TRBV12-3/TRBV12-4
len: 16
CDR3nt: TGTGCCAGCAGTTTACCTCCGGGCGGGCTCTACAATGAGCAGTTCTTC
CDR3aa: CASSLPPGGLYNEQFF

d_gene: TRBD2
j_gene: TRBJ2-7
abundance: .
v_gene: TRBV9
len: 17
CDR3nt: TGTGCCAGCCAACCTTTCGCGACTAGCGGGGCCTATTACGAGCAGTACTTC
CDR3aa: CASQPFATSGAYYEQYF

d_gene: .
j_gene: TRBJ2-5
abundance: .
v_gene: TRBV12-3/TRBV12-4
len: 13
CDR3nt: TGTGCCAGCAGTTTGAACCCCAGGGAGACCCAGTACTTC
CDR3aa: CASSLNPRETQYF

d_gene: .
j_gene: TRBJ2-2
abundance: once
v_gene: TRBV20-1
len: 12
CDR3nt: TGCAGTGCCCCGGCCAATGCCGGGGAGCTGTTTTTT
CDR3aa: CSAPANAGELFF

d_gene: TRBD1
j_gene: TRBJ2-2
abundance: .
v_gene: TRBV19
len: 15
CDR3nt: TGTGCCAGTAGTACGCAGGGGGCGCACACCGGGGAGCTGTTTTTT
CDR3aa: CASSTQGAHTGELFF

d_gene: .
j_gene: TRBJ1-1
abundance: .
v_gene: TRBV20-1
len: 11
CDR3nt: TGCAGTGCTAGAGAGCAGACTGAAGCTTTCTTT
CDR3aa: CSAREQTEAFF

d_gene: .
j_gene: TRBJ2-7
abundance: .
v_gene: TRBV15
len: 12
CDR3nt: TGTGCCACCAGCAGAGAGATCAACGAGCAGTACTTC
CDR3aa: CATSREINEQYF

d_gene: TRBD2
j_gene: TRBJ2-1
abundance: .
v_gene: TRBV12-3/TRBV12-4
len: 14
CDR3nt: TGTGCCAGCAGCCTGGGACTAGTATTCAATGAGCAGTTCTTC
CDR3aa: CASSLGLVFNEQFF

d_gene: .
j_gene: TRBJ1-1
abundance: .
v_gene: TRBV9
len: 13
CDR3nt: TGTGCCAGCAGCGTAACCCAGAACACTGAAGCTTTCTTT
CDR3aa: CASSVTQNTEAFF

d_gene: .
j_gene: TRBJ2-7
abundance: .
v_gene: TRBV5-4
len: 12
CDR3nt: TGTGCCAGCAGCTTGTTCGGGGACGAGCAGTACTTC
CDR3aa: CASSLFGDEQYF

d_gene: .
j_gene: TRBJ2-7
abundance: .
v_gene: TRBV3-1
len: 12
CDR3nt: TGTGCCAGCAGCCAAGGAGACCGTCGACAGTACTTC
CDR3aa: CASSQGDRRQYF

d_gene: TRBD2
j_gene: TRBJ2-1
abundance: .
v_gene: TRBV4-3
len: 18
CDR3nt: TGCGCCAGCAGCCAAGAGACTAGCGGGGGGCCTACGCTCAATGAGCAGTTCTTC
CDR3aa: CASSQETSGGPTLNEQFF

d_gene: .
j_gene: TRBJ2-7
abundance: .
v_gene: TRBV5-1
len: 13
CDR3nt: TGCGCCAGCAGCCACGGACACACCTACGAGCAGTACTTC
CDR3aa: CASSHGHTYEQYF

d_gene: TRBD2
j_gene: TRBJ2-7
abundance: once
v_gene: TRBV7-9
len: 12
CDR3nt: TGTGCCAGCAACTTAGCGGGGGTTGAGCAGTACTTC
CDR3aa: CASNLAGVEQYF

d_gene: .
j_gene: TRBJ1-5
abundance: .
v_gene: TRBV30
len: 14
CDR3nt: TGTGCCTGGAGTGTAAACGGTTTGAATCAGCCCCAGCATTTT
CDR3aa: CAWSVNGLNQPQHF

d_gene: .
j_gene: TRBJ2-5
abundance: .
v_gene: TRBV20-1
len: 15
CDR3nt: TGCAGTGCTCACCCTGGGACGGTCATGGGGGAGACCCAGTACTTC
CDR3aa: CSAHPGTVMGETQYF

d_gene: .
j_gene: TRBJ1-6
abundance: .
v_gene: TRBV5-1
len: 14
CDR3nt: TGTGCCAGCAGTTTAGGGCAGGATAATTCACCCCTCCACTTT
CDR3aa: CASSLGQDNSPLHF

d_gene: .
j_gene: TRBJ1-4
abundance: .
v_gene: TRBV7-9
len: 12
CDR3nt: TGTGCCAGCAGTTCAACTAATGAAAAACTGTTTTTT
CDR3aa: CASSSTNEKLFF

d_gene: .
j_gene: TRBJ2-6
abundance: once
v_gene: TRBV30
len: 15
CDR3nt: TGTGCCTGGAGTGCACAGGAATCTGGGGCCAACGTCCTGACTTTC
CDR3aa: CAWSAQESGANVLTF

d_gene: TRBD1
j_gene: TRBJ1-4
abundance: .
v_gene: TRBV7-8
len: 17
CDR3nt: TGTGCCAGCACCATACGCCGGGCGAGGGGGCGCTATGAAAAACTGTTTTTT
CDR3aa: CASTIRRARGRYEKLFF

d_gene: TRBD1
j_gene: TRBJ1-1
abundance: .
v_gene: TRBV29-1
len: 11
CDR3nt: TGCAGCGTTGGGGGGACAGGGGGGCCTTTCTTT
CDR3aa: CSVGGTGGPFF